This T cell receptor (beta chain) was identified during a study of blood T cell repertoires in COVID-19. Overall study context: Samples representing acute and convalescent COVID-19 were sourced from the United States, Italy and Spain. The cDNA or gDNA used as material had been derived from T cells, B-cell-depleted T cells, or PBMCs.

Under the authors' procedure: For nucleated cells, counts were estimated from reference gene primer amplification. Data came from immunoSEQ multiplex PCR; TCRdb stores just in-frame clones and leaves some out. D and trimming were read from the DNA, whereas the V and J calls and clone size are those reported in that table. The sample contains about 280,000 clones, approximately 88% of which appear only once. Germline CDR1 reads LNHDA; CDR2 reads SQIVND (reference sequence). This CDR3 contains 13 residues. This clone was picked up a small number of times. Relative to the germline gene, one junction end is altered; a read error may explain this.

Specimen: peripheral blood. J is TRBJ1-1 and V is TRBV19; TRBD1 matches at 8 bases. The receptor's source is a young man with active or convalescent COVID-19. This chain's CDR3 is CASSISDRALTEF. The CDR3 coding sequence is TGTGCCAGTAGTATATCGGACAGGGCCTTGACTGAATTT.